This T cell receptor (beta chain) was recorded in a study of cytomegalovirus exposure and HLA in healthy donors. Generated by immunoSEQ multiplex PCR, the TCRdb table keeps only in-frame clones and is missing some. The table includes 200,000 to 250,000 clones, approximately 82% detected once. About this clone itself: An end of the junction differs from the germline gene, which may be a read error.

Sequencing was carried out using PBMCs. This clonotype was obtained from a woman aged 18-29 years in good health and CMV-seronegative.

The CDR3 here is CASSLGTPNTGELFF. In DNA form, the CDR3 reads TGTGCTAGCAGCTTAGGGACCCCGAACACCGGGGAGCTGTTTTTT. This chain joins TRBV7-7 and TRBJ2-2; D may correspond to TRBD1 or TRBD2 (5 bases each). Germline CDR1 is SSHAT and CDR2 is FNYEAQ (reference sequence). The CDR3 consists of 15 residues.